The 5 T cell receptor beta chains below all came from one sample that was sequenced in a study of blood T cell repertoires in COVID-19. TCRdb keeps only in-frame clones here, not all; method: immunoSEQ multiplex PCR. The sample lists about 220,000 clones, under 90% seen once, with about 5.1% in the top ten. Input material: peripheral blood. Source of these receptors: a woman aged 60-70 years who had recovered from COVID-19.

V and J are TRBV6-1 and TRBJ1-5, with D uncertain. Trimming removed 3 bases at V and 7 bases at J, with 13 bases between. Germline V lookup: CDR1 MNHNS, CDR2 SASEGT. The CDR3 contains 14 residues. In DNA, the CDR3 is TGTGCCAGCAGTGATCCCGGGGTAGGACAGCCCCAGCATTTT. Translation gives CASSDPGVGQPQHF.

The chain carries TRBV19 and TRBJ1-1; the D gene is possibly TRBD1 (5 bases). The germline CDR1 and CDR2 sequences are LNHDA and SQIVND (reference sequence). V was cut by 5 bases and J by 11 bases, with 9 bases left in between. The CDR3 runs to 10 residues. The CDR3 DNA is TGTGCCAGTAGTGGTGGGGCGGCTTTCTTT. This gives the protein CASSGGAAFF.

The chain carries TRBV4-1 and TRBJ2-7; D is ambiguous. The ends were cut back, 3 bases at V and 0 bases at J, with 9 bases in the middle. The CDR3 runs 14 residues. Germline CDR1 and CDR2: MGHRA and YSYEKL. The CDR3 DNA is TGCGCCAGCAGCCATCTGACACCCTCCTACGAGCAGTACTTC. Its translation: CASSHLTPSYEQYF.

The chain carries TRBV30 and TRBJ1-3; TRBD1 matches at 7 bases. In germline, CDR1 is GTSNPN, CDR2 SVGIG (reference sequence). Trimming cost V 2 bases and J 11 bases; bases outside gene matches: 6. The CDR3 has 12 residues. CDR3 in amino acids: CAWSTTGSAIYF. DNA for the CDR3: TGTGCCTGGAGTACGACAGGGTCGGCCATATATTTT.

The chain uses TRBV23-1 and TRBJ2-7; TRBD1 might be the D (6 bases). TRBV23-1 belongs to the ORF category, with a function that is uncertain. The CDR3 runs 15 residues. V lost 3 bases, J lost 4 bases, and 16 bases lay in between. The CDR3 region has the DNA TGCGCCAGCAGTCAGTTTCGGAACAGGGCTTACGAGCAGTACTTC. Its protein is CASSQFRNRAYEQYF.